This passage covers 27 T cell receptor beta chains from one sample sequenced in a study of blood T cell repertoires in COVID-19. Here immunoSEQ multiplex PCR was the method, and the copy in TCRdb shows in-frame clones only, minus some. The data show tens of thousands of clones, roughly 90% seen once. The sequenced material came from peripheral blood. All receptors come from a man in his sixties with acute or convalescent COVID-19.

The J gene is TRBJ1-1, the V gene TRBV7-3; D is uncertain. Germline CDR1 and CDR2: SGHTA and FQGTGA. The CDR3 extends over 13 amino acids. The germline V and J ends were trimmed by 3 bases and 3 bases, with 8 bases remaining between them. The chain's CDR3 is CASSLRRDTEAFF. CDR3 coding DNA: TGTGCCAGCAGCTTGAGGCGGGACACTGAAGCTTTCTTT.

The CDR3 sequence is CASSLSRTEGGAKETQYF. The CDR3 DNA is TGTGCCAGCAGTTTATCGAGGACCGAAGGAGGTGCCAAAGAGACCCAGTACTTC. The V gene is TRBV27, the J gene TRBJ2-5; D is perhaps TRBD2 (5 bases). The V end was cut by 0 bases, the J end by 3 bases, with 20 bases between. The CDR3 loop spans 18 amino acids. The germline V gene has CDR1 MNHEY and CDR2 SMNVEV (reference sequence).

V gene TRBV5-1 combines with J gene TRBJ1-4; no clear D. The V and J ends lost 0 bases and 0 bases respectively, with 3 bases between them. From germline, CDR1 is SGHRS and CDR2 YFSETQ. This CDR3 is 14 amino acids long. DNA for the CDR3: TGCGCCAGCAGCTTGGCGGCAACTAATGAAAAACTGTTTTTT. Protein sequence: CASSLAATNEKLFF.

This chain uses TRBV9 with TRBJ2-7; the match to TRBD1 covers 8 bases. Per the germline V gene, CDR1 is SGDLS and CDR2 is YYNGEE. V shed 4 bases and J 2 bases; nucleotides not matched to a gene: 8. This CDR3 has 15 residues. This CDR3 is CASSISGTGAYEQYF. The DNA of the CDR3 is TGTGCCAGCAGCATATCCGGGACAGGAGCCTACGAGCAGTACTTC.

The chain employs TRBV11-1 and TRBJ2-7; the match to TRBD1 covers 7 bases. This CDR3 spans 14 amino acids. V lost 5 bases to trimming and J lost 2 bases; unmatched junction nucleotides: 6. The germline V gene encodes CDR1 SGHAT and CDR2 FQDESV (reference sequence). The CDR3 reads CASSPTDRAYEQYF. The DNA for the CDR3 is TGTGCCAGCAGCCCTACCGACAGGGCCTACGAGCAGTACTTC.

J is TRBJ1-6 and V is TRBV28; 9 positions agree with TRBD1. Looked up from germline, CDR1 is MDHEN and CDR2 is SYDVKM. The CDR3 extends over 17 amino acids. The junction had 11 bases not matched to a gene; V was cut back by 2 bases and J by 9 bases. The CDR3 here is CASSLGPGGTGSSPLHF. In nucleotides, the CDR3 is TGTGCCAGCAGTTTAGGACCCGGTGGGACAGGGAGTTCACCCCTCCACTTT.

This sequence joins TRBV11-2 and TRBJ2-5; tentatively, D is TRBD1 (5 bases). CDR3 size: 14 residues. Deletions cut 1 base from V and 6 bases from J, with 12 bases between. CDR1 and CDR2 (germline): SGHAT, FQNNGV. CDR3 amino acids: CASSLVGAGKTQYF. The CDR3 DNA is TGTGCCAGCAGCTTAGTAGGCGCAGGGAAGACCCAGTACTTC.

The chain couples TRBV19 to TRBJ1-1; 7 nucleotides align to TRBD1. In germline, CDR1 is LNHDA, CDR2 SQIVND (reference sequence). The V segment lost 2 bases and the J segment 4 bases; nucleotides outside the gene matches: 4. This CDR3 comprises 14 residues. Written as DNA, the CDR3 is TGTGCCAGTAGTATAACAGGGGTCGGCACTGAAGCTTTCTTT. Its translation is CASSITGVGTEAFF.

The V call is TRBV3-1 (or the pseudogene TRBV3-2), the J call TRBJ2-7, with 10 bases fitting TRBD1. V lost 1 base and J lost 2; bases outside the gene matches: 5. The CDR3 length is 16 residues. Germline assignment: CDR1 LGHDT and CDR2 YNNKEL (reference sequence). This chain's CDR3 is CASSQGTGGWPYEQYF. CDR3 sequence (DNA): TGTGCCAGCAGCCAAGGGACAGGGGGTTGGCCCTACGAGCAGTACTTC.

The gene calls are TRBV19 and TRBJ2-3; D perhaps matches TRBD1 (6 bases). The CDR3 has 15 residues. The germline V and J ends were trimmed by 5 bases and 1 base, with 13 bases remaining between them. CDR1 and CDR2 (germline): LNHDA, SQIVND (reference sequence). Here the CDR3 DNA reads TGTGCCAGTAGTGCTCCTGCAGGGGGCACAGATACGCAGTATTTT. Translation gives CASSAPAGGTDTQYF.

The CDR3 nucleotides read TGTGCCAGAAGCTTGGAGGCAGGGGGCTCGAATCAGCCCCAGCATTTT. Encoded protein: CARSLEAGGSNQPQHF. The rearrangement links TRBV5-3 to TRBJ1-5; 8 positions agree with TRBD1. TRBV5-3 is an open reading frame, and its role is uncertain. J gave up 4 bases and V 0 bases, and 6 bases lay outside the gene matches. The CDR3 is 16 residues long.

The chain combines TRBV18 with TRBJ2-4; a possible D gene is TRBD2 (6 bases). Germline assignment: CDR1 KGHSH and CDR2 LQKENI. The CDR3 spans 16 residues. Trimming took off 1 base at V and 0 bases at J, with 10 bases between the two ends. The CDR3 is CASSPRGDLAKNIQYF. The CDR3 DNA is TGTGCCAGCTCACCACGGGGGGACTTAGCCAAAAACATTCAGTACTTC.

The J gene is TRBJ2-6, the V gene TRBV5-4, with D possibly being TRBD1 (5 bases). Trimming pared 0 bases from V and 1 base from J, leaving 8 bases between. The V gene's germline CDR1 is SGHNT and CDR2 YYREEE (reference sequence). The CDR3 is made up of 16 amino acids. DNA of the CDR3: TGTGCCAGCAGCTTGGACCCAGGGTCTGGGGCCAACGTCCTGACTTTC. As protein: CASSLDPGSGANVLTF.

A remark on this clone: A read error may produce the germline difference seen at one junction end. The chain carries TRBV6-1 and TRBJ2-7; TRBD2 aligns across 9 bases. Germline V gene sequence: CDR1 MNHNS, CDR2 SASEGT. There are 15 residues in the CDR3. CDR3 sequence (DNA): TGTGCCAGCAGGGAAGGACTAGCGTTAACCTACGAGCAGTACTTC. Translation: CASREGLALTYEQYF.

The rearrangement links TRBV11-1 to TRBJ2-6, with a possible D match to TRBD1 (6 bases). Looked up from germline, CDR1 is SGHAT and CDR2 is FQDESV (reference sequence). Trimming stripped 4 bases from V and 4 bases from J, with 11 bases between. There are 15 residues in the CDR3. CDR3 DNA sequence: TGTGCCAGCAGCTCACAGGGCTCCGGGGCCAACGTCCTGACTTTC. This translates into CASSSQGSGANVLTF.

With respect to this clone: Germline and junction disagree at one end, which may indicate a read error. The V and J genes are TRBV7-7 and TRBJ2-7; maybe TRBD1 (5 bases). The CDR3 covers 14 residues. CDR1 and CDR2 from the germline V gene are SSHAT and FNYEAQ (reference sequence). The CDR3 region has the DNA TGTGCTAGCAGCCCCCGCGACAGAACCTACGAGCAGTACTTC. It specifies CASSPRDRTYEQYF.

The rearrangement links TRBV11-3 to TRBJ2-7; 7 bases align to TRBD2. Germline CDR1 and CDR2: SGHNT and YENEEA. The CDR3 extends over 16 amino acids. Trimming at V came to 1 base and at J to 0 bases, leaving 6 bases not matched to a gene. The CDR3 protein is CASSLGGLSSSYEQYF. The CDR3 region has the DNA TGTGCCAGCAGCTTAGGGGGACTATCCAGCTCCTACGAGCAGTACTTC.

The CDR3 sequence: CAVGGSEQYF. The CDR3 nucleotides read TGTGCGGTCGGCGGGAGCGAGCAGTACTTC. The rearrangement links TRBV28 to TRBJ2-7, with 7 bases lining up with TRBD2. Germline V gene sequence: CDR1 MDHEN, CDR2 SYDVKM. The CDR3 is 10 amino acids.

The sample holds a few counts of this clone. The genes are TRBV7-2 and TRBJ2-7; the match to TRBD1 covers 9 bases. Germline-derived CDR1 and CDR2 are SGHTA and FQGNSA. V lost 4 bases and J lost 2; bases outside the gene matches: 3. The length of the CDR3 is 14 residues. This chain's CDR3 is CASSSQGATYEQYF. The CDR3 region has the DNA TGTGCCAGCAGCTCACAGGGGGCTACCTACGAGCAGTACTTC.

This chain uses TRBV19 with TRBJ1-3, with unresolved D. Germline assignment: CDR1 LNHDA and CDR2 SQIVND (reference sequence). The CDR3 is 14 amino acids. The V end was cut by 6 bases, the J end by 2 bases, with 11 bases between. CDR3 protein: CASRKEGTGNTIYF. The CDR3 DNA follows: TGTGCCAGTAGAAAGGAGGGAACTGGAAACACCATATATTTT.

The V and J genes are TRBV5-6 and TRBJ1-1, with no clear D. Trimming cost V 4 bases and J 5 bases, with 9 bases left between them. CDR1 is SGHDT, CDR2 YYEEEE, per germline. The CDR3 covers 12 residues. CDR3 sequence (DNA): TGTGCCAGCAGCGAAACGGGGACTGAAGCTTTCTTT. Protein sequence: CASSETGTEAFF.

The chain recombines TRBV4-1 with TRBJ1-1, with D unresolved. The V gene's germline CDR1 is MGHRA and CDR2 YSYEKL. V was cut by 0 bases and J by 1 base, with 15 bases left in between. The CDR3 totals 17 residues. The CDR3 here is CASSQESTPRGNTEAFF. In DNA, the CDR3 is TGCGCCAGCAGCCAAGAGTCGACCCCCAGAGGGAACACTGAAGCTTTCTTT.

This chain joins TRBV7-9 and TRBJ2-1; D not resolved. This CDR3 comprises 15 residues. The V gene lost 1 base and the J gene lost 8 bases, with 15 bases spanning the gap. CDR1 is SEHNR and CDR2 is FQNEAQ in the germline V gene (reference sequence). CDR3 bases: TGTGCCAGCAGCTTAGAAGCCCCACTTACCGATGAGCAGTTCTTC. Translated: CASSLEAPLTDEQFF.

The V call is TRBV28, the J call TRBJ1-4; the D is unclear. The germline V gene has CDR1 MDHEN and CDR2 SYDVKM. The CDR3 spans 12 residues. V lost 7 bases to trimming and J lost 5 bases, with 8 bases between them. Here the CDR3 reads CASTGLNEKLFF. The DNA for the CDR3 is TGTGCCAGCACCGGTTTAAATGAAAAACTGTTTTTT. The full variable domain, completed using reference TRBV28 and TRBJ1-4, is DVKVTQSSRYLVKRTGEKVFLECVQDMDHENMFWYRQDPGLGLRLIYFSYDVKMKEKGDIPEGYSVSREKKERFSLILESASTNQTSMYLCASTGLNEKLFFGSGTQLSVL.

V gene TRBV1 combines with J gene TRBJ2-7; no check of the table's D call, TRBD2, against the DNA was made. TRBV1 is an annotated pseudogene. The CDR3 has 19 residues. Here the CDR3 DNA reads TGCACCAGCAGCCAAGATGGGGGACTACTAGCGGGAGAGGGCTACGAGCAGTACTTC. This sequence encodes CTSSQDGGLLAGEGYEQYF.

The chain couples TRBV7-2 to TRBJ2-1; 9 bases are shared with TRBD1. CDR1 and CDR2 (germline): SGHTA, FQGNSA. The CDR3 length is 18 residues. V lost 2 bases, J lost 5 bases, and 13 bases stayed unmatched. The chain's CDR3 is CASSLPISGTGFNNEQFF. The CDR3 DNA reads TGTGCCAGCAGCTTACCTATCTCCGGGACAGGGTTTAACAATGAGCAGTTCTTC.

A few counts support this clone. V is TRBV19 and J is TRBJ1-5; 8 bases fit TRBD1. The CDR3 has 13 amino acids. CDR1 LNHDA and CDR2 SQIVND come from the germline V gene (reference sequence). V gave up 6 bases and J gave up 7 bases; unmatched junction bases: 5. Written as DNA, the CDR3 is TGTGCCAGTAGGACACAGGGGGAACAGCCCCAGCATTTT. It is translated as CASRTQGEQPQHF.